A selection of T cell receptor beta chains follows, all from one sample in a study of beta chain features in type 1 diabetes. Profiled with immunoSEQ multiplex PCR; TCRdb holds only in-frame clones, not every one. The sample shows over 90,000 clones, under 30% of them seen only once. Sequencing input: central memory CD4+ T cells from blood. The receptor source for this set is a woman between 18 and 30 years old with type 1 diabetes. Both conserved end residues are part of each CDR3. The order of the fields is V gene, J gene, clone size, D gene, CDR3 protein, CDR3 DNA. D genes are given only for firm matches. Size values are once, few and many counts, or a class for expanded clones, and some rows have none.

TRBV10-1	TRBJ2-5	few	TRBD2	CASSDRLAGVETQYF	TGCGCCAGCAGCGATCGACTAGCGGGAGTGGAGACCCAGTACTTC
TRBV19	TRBJ2-1	few	TRBD2	CASSSRLTSGSYNEQFF	TGTGCCAGTAGTTCTCGTCTAACTAGCGGGAGCTACAATGAGCAGTTCTTC
TRBV7-8	TRBJ2-6	NA	TRBD2	CASTPTTSGRLPSGANVLTF	TGTGCCAGCACCCCCACGACTAGCGGGAGGCTGCCCTCTGGGGCCAACGTCCTGACTTTC
TRBV4-1	TRBJ2-1	few	NA	CASSQADFAGSSYNEQFF	TGCGCCAGCAGTCAAGCTGACTTTGCGGGAAGCTCCTACAATGAGCAGTTCTTC
TRBV19	TRBJ2-3	NA	NA	CASNRGLSTDTQYF	TGTGCCAGTAATCGCGGGTTGAGCACAGATACGCAGTATTTT
TRBV30	TRBJ1-5	NA	NA	CAWSVGRQANQPQHF	TGTGCCTGGAGTGTAGGGAGACAGGCAAATCAGCCCCAGCATTTT
TRBV7-9	TRBJ2-2	NA	TRBD1	CASSSRPGQGAFGELFF	TGTGCCAGCAGCTCTAGGCCGGGACAGGGGGCTTTCGGGGAGCTGTTTTTT
TRBV27	TRBJ2-7	NA	NA	CASSRPQGGIYEQYF	TGTGCCAGCAGTAGGCCACAGGGTGGGATCTACGAGCAGTACTTC
TRBV28	TRBJ1-1	NA	NA	CASSIQESEAFF	TGTGCCAGCAGTATCCAGGAATCGGAAGCTTTCTTT
TRBV25-1	TRBJ2-2	NA	TRBD1	CASSWTGMNTGELFF	TGTGCCAGCAGTTGGACAGGGATGAACACCGGGGAGCTGTTTTTT
TRBV27	TRBJ1-4	NA	NA	CASSLSLMEPREEKLFF	TGTGCCAGCAGTTTATCGCTAATGGAACCGAGGGAGGAAAAACTGTTTTTT
TRBV28	TRBJ2-7	NA	NA	CASSLDANSTPRQYF	TGTGCCAGCAGTTTAGATGCTAATTCTACCCCGAGGCAGTACTTC
TRBV7-9	TRBJ1-6	NA	NA	CASSLAGDNSPLHF	TGTGCCAGCAGCTTAGCTGGAGATAATTCACCCCTCCACTTT
TRBV30	TRBJ2-5	NA	TRBD1	CAWSRGQVQETQYF	TGTGCCTGGAGCCGGGGACAGGTCCAAGAGACCCAGTACTTC